The 17 T cell receptor beta chains given below trace back to one sample, sequenced in a study of cytomegalovirus exposure and HLA in healthy donors. In the PCR, 60 Vbeta and 13 Jbeta primers were used. Using immunoSEQ multiplex PCR, the repertoire was profiled, and TCRdb retains in-frame clones only, with some absent. The repertoire holds approximately 120,000 clones, with 75% as singletons. Sequencing was done on a sample of PBMCs. These receptors were obtained from a woman aged 45-60 years in good health and CMV-seronegative.

CDR3 in amino acids: CASSLGGTTLREQFF. The CDR3 DNA follows: TGTGCCAGCAGCCTAGGCGGGACTACCCTTAGGGAGCAGTTCTTC. The J gene is TRBJ2-1, the V gene TRBV7-2; TRBD2 matches 7 bases. The V gene's germline CDR1 is SGHTA and CDR2 FQGNSA. V trimming: 5 bases; J trimming: 10 bases; junction bases outside the gene matches: 14. This CDR3 contains 15 residues.

This clone was recorded once. The chain links TRBV7-2 to TRBJ2-7, with a possible D match to TRBD2 (5 bases). The CDR3 is 16 residues long. CDR1 and CDR2 (germline): SGHTA, FQGNSA. The V end lost 1 base, the J end lost 0 bases, and 13 bases lay between the germline ends. The CDR3 reads CASSLVAGEASYEQYF. The CDR3 DNA follows: TGTGCCAGCAGCTTAGTGGCGGGTGAAGCCTCCTACGAGCAGTACTTC.

The genes are TRBV28 and TRBJ2-7; perhaps TRBD1 as D (6 bases). Germline V CDR1 and CDR2: MDHEN, SYDVKM. The CDR3 runs 12 residues. Trimming took off 6 bases at V and 3 bases at J, with 9 bases between the two ends. For the CDR3, the DNA is TGTGCCAGCAGCTGGACAGTCTACGAGCAGTACTTC. Its protein is CASSWTVYEQYF.

The chain employs TRBV19 and TRBJ1-2; 7 bases agree with TRBD1. The germline gives CDR1 LNHDA, CDR2 SQIVND (reference sequence). The CDR3 is 12 amino acids. The trim removed 5 bases at V and 8 bases at J, leaving 5 bases unmatched. As DNA, the CDR3 is TGTGCCAGTAGTGACAGGGCGAGCGGCTACACCTTC. Its translation is CASSDRASGYTF.

The V and J genes are TRBV15 and TRBJ2-3, with 10 bases that match TRBD2. Per the germline V gene, CDR1 is LNHNV and CDR2 is YYDKDF (reference sequence). J gave up 8 bases and V 4 bases, and 15 bases lay outside the gene matches. This CDR3 spans 17 amino acids. The CDR3 sequence: CATSTHGLADSYSTQYF. In nucleotides, the CDR3 is TGTGCCACCAGCACTCACGGACTAGCGGATTCCTATAGTACGCAGTATTTT.

The chain recombines TRBV28 with TRBJ1-2; the D is unclear. Trimming took off 3 bases at V and 7 bases at J, with 9 bases between the two ends. The CDR3 contains 12 residues. Germline CDR1 reads MDHEN; CDR2 reads SYDVKM. CDR3 sequence reads: CASSFLGSGYTF. CDR3 nucleotide sequence: TGTGCCAGCAGTTTTCTCGGGTCTGGCTACACCTTC.

This clone came up a few times. The chain combines TRBV9 with TRBJ2-1, with D possibly being TRBD1 (5 bases). CDR1 is SGDLS, CDR2 YYNGEE, per germline. CDR3 length: 15 amino acids. Deletions cut 0 bases from V and 7 bases from J, with 14 bases between. Here the CDR3 DNA reads TGTGCCAGCAGCGTAGAAGGGGTAATGATGAATGAGCAGTTCTTC. Protein product: CASSVEGVMMNEQFF.

The chain recombines TRBV9 with TRBJ2-3; maybe TRBD2 (5 bases). In germline, CDR1 is SGDLS, CDR2 YYNGEE. V lost 4 bases, J lost 5 bases, and 11 bases lay in between. This CDR3 spans 13 amino acids. The CDR3, as DNA: TGTGCCAGCAGCCCAAGAGGGATAGATACGCAGTATTTT. Its translation is CASSPRGIDTQYF. Supplemented by reference TRBV9 and TRBJ2-3, the full variable domain reads DSGVTQTPKHLITATGQRVTLRCSPRSGDLSVYWYQQSLDQGLQFLIQYYNGEERAKGNILERFSAQQFPDLHSELNLSSLELGDSALYFCASSPRGIDTQYFGPGTRLTVL.

The chain uses TRBV7-5 and TRBJ2-1; the D call TRBD2 from the table was never checked on the DNA. TRBV7-5 is deemed a pseudogene. CDR3 size: 16 residues. For the CDR3, the DNA is TGTGCCAGAAGCCATCAGCGGGTCAGCTCCTACAATGAGCAGTTCTTC. Its protein is CARSHQRVSSYNEQFF.

This clone was picked up a small number of times. This chain connects TRBV10-2 to TRBJ2-1; D is undetermined. Trimming removed 0 bases from V and 9 bases from J, with 9 bases in between. This CDR3 comprises 13 residues. Germline loops: CDR1 WSHSY, CDR2 SAAADI. CDR3 region: CASSESIVVEQFF. The CDR3 DNA follows: TGCGCCAGCAGTGAGTCAATAGTTGTTGAGCAGTTCTTC.

V usage is TRBV28 and J usage is TRBJ2-2, with a tentative D call TRBD1 (6 bases). Trimming cost V 8 bases and J 3 bases, with 10 bases left between them. The CDR3 is 13 residues long. The germline V gene has CDR1 MDHEN and CDR2 SYDVKM. CDR3: CASGGSHTGELFF. CDR3 nucleotides: TGTGCCAGCGGGGGCAGTCACACCGGGGAGCTGTTTTTT.

This clone was detected a few times. This chain connects TRBV7-2 to TRBJ2-3, with 7 bases that match TRBD2. J was trimmed by 5 bases and V by 1 base; bases with no gene match: 3. Germline CDR1 and CDR2: SGHTA and FQGNSA. The CDR3 runs to 14 residues. The CDR3 sequence: CASSLGGGLDTQYF. CDR3 nucleotides: TGTGCCAGCAGCTTAGGGGGAGGGTTAGATACGCAGTATTTT. Drawing the rest from reference TRBV7-2 and TRBJ2-3, the complete variable domain is GAGVSQSPSNKVTEKGKDVELRCDPISGHTALYWYRQSLGQGLEFLIYFQGNSAPDKSGLPSDRFSAERTGGSVSTLTIQRTQQEDSAVYLCASSLGGGLDTQYFGPGTRLTVL.

J is TRBJ2-7 and V is TRBV28, with 10 bases fitting TRBD2. The CDR3 runs to 16 residues. V gave up 10 bases and J gave up 2 bases; unmatched junction bases: 14. Germline assignment: CDR1 MDHEN and CDR2 SYDVKM. CDR3 bases: TGTGCCACCTCCACAACTAGCGGGGATTTTACCTACGAGCAGTACTTC. This translates into CATSTTSGDFTYEQYF.

The genes are TRBV4-2 and TRBJ2-2, with 9 bases aligning to TRBD2. Germline CDR1 is LGHNA and CDR2 is YNFKEQ. This CDR3 is 18 amino acids long. Trimming at V came to 0 bases and at J to 2 bases, leaving 7 bases not matched to a gene. The CDR3 loop is CASSQDPIAGDNTGELFF. The CDR3 coding sequence is TGTGCCAGCAGCCAAGATCCCATAGCGGGAGACAACACCGGGGAGCTGTTTTTT.

This clone was counted a few times. The rearrangement uses TRBV7-2 and TRBJ1-2, with TRBD1 matching 8 bases. CDR3 length equals 16 residues. The V gene end was trimmed by 5 bases and the J gene end by 5 bases; junction bases not matched to a gene: 13. CDR1 is SGHTA and CDR2 is FQGNSA in the germline V gene. The CDR3: CASSPGGQGAGYGYTF. The CDR3, as DNA: TGTGCCAGCAGCCCAGGCGGGCAGGGGGCAGGGTATGGCTACACCTTC.

This chain connects TRBV5-1 to TRBJ2-7, with a possible D match to TRBD1 (6 bases). Per the germline V gene, CDR1 is SGHRS and CDR2 is YFSETQ. The CDR3 has 17 amino acids. V was cut by 0 bases and J by 3 bases, with 19 bases left in between. CDR3 amino acids: CASSLDPVGHRIYEQYF. DNA for the CDR3: TGCGCCAGCAGCTTGGACCCAGTGGGACATCGGATCTACGAGCAGTACTTC.

This clone was counted a few times. The chain has TRBV5-4 and TRBJ2-1; 11 nucleotides line up with TRBD1. The CDR3 has 16 amino acids. Germline V gives CDR1 SGHNT, CDR2 YYREEE (reference sequence). Unmatched junction bases numbered 8, after V lost 3 bases and J lost 6 bases. This CDR3 is CASSWRGTGGRNEQFF. The CDR3 DNA follows: TGTGCCAGCAGCTGGAGAGGGACAGGGGGTCGCAATGAGCAGTTCTTC.